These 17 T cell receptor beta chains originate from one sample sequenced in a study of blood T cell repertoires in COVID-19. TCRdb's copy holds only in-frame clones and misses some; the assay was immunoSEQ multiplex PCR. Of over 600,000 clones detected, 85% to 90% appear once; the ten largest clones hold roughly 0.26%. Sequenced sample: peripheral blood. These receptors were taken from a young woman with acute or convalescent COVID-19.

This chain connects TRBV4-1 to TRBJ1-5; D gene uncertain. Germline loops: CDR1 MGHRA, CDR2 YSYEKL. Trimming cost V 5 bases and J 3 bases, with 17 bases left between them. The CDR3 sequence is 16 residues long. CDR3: CASSSPEASPNQPQHF. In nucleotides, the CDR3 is TGCGCCAGCAGCAGTCCTGAGGCGTCCCCCAATCAGCCCCAGCATTTT.

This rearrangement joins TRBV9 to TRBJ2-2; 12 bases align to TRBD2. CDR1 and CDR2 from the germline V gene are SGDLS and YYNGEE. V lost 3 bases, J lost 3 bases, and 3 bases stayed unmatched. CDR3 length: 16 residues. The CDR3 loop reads CASSGLAGEHTGELFF. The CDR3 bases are TGTGCCAGCAGCGGACTAGCGGGGGAACACACCGGGGAGCTGTTTTTT. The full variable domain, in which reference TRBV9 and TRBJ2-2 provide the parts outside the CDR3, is DSGVTQTPKHLITATGQRVTLRCSPRSGDLSVYWYQQSLDQGLQFLIQYYNGEERAKGNILERFSAQQFPDLHSELNLSSLELGDSALYFCASSGLAGEHTGELFFGEGSRLTVL.

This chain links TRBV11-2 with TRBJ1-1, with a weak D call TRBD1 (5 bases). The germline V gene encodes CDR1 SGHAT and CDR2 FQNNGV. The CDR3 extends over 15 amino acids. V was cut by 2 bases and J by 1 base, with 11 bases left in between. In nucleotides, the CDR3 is TGTGCCAGCAGCTTACGGGGGGTGGGGAACACTGAAGCTTTCTTT. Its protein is CASSLRGVGNTEAFF.

The CDR3 DNA follows: TGTGCCAGCAGCTTGTTCTCTGGGGCCGCCTCCTACAATGAGCAGTTCTTC. This sequence encodes CASSLFSGAASYNEQFF. The chain uses TRBV5-8 and TRBJ2-1, with D perhaps TRBD1 (5 bases). This CDR3 is built from 17 residues. V lost 1 base to trimming and J lost 0 bases, with 14 bases between them. Germline CDR1 is SGHTS and CDR2 is YDEGEE.

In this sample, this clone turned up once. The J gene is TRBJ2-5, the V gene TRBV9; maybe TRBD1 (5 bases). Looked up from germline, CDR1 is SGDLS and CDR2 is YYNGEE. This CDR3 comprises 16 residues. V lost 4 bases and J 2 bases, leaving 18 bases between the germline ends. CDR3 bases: TGTGCCAGCAGCCCTAATCAGGGATCATCACAAGAGACCCAGTACTTC. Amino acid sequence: CASSPNQGSSQETQYF.

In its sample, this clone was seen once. CDR3 region: CASSTDRGLVTEAFF. In nucleotides, the CDR3 is TGTGCCAGTAGTACAGACAGGGGGCTGGTCACTGAAGCTTTCTTT. This chain connects TRBV19 to TRBJ1-1, with 10 bases that match TRBD1. Looked up from germline, CDR1 is LNHDA and CDR2 is SQIVND (reference sequence). The CDR3 runs to 15 residues. J gave up 4 bases and V 4 bases, and 6 bases lay outside the gene matches. Drawing the rest from reference TRBV19 and TRBJ1-1, the complete variable domain is DGGITQSPKYLFRKEGQNVTLSCEQNLNHDAMYWYRQDPGQGLRLIYYSQIVNDFQKGDIAEGYSVSREKKESFPLTVTSAQKNPTAFYLCASSTDRGLVTEAFFGQGTRLTVV.

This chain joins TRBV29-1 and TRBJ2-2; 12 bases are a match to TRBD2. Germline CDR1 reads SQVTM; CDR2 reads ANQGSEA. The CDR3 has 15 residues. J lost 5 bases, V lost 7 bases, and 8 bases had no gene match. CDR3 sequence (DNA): TGCAGCGCGGAGACTAGCGGGGGAGGTACCGGGGAGCTGTTTTTT. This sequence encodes CSAETSGGGTGELFF.

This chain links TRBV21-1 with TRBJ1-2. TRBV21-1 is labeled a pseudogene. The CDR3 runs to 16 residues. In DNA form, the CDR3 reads TGTGCCAGCAGCAAGGTTCCGGGAGCGTACCGAAATGGCTACACCTTC. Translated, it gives CASSKVPGAYRNGYTF.

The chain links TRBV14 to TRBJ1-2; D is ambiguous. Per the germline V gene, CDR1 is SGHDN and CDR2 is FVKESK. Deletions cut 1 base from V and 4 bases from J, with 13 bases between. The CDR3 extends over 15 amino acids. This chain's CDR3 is CASSQGRTPLYGYTF. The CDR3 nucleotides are TGTGCCAGCAGCCAAGGGAGGACCCCTCTCTATGGCTACACCTTC.

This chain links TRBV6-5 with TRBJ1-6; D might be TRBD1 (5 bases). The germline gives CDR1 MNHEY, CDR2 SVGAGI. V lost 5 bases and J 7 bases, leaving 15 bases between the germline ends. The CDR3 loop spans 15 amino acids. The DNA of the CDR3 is TGTGCCAGCAGTATGGAAGGGGTTTACAATTCACCCCTCCACTTT. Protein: CASSMEGVYNSPLHF.

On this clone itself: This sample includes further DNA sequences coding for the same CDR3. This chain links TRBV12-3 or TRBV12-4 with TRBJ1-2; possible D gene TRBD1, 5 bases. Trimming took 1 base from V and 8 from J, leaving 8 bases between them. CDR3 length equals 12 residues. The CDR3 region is CASSLEGRGYTF. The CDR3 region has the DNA TGTGCCAGCAGTTTAGAGGGGCGCGGCTACACCTTC.

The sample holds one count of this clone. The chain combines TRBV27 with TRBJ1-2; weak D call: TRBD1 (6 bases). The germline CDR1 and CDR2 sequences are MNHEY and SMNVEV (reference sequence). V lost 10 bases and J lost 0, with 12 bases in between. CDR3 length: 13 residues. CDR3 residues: CATRTDPNYGYTF. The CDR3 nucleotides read TGTGCCACCCGGACAGATCCTAACTATGGCTACACCTTC.

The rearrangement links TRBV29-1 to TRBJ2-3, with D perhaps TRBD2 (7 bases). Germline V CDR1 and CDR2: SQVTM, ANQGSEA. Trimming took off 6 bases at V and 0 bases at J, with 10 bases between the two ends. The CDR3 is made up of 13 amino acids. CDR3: CSVGGPSTDTQYF. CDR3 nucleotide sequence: TGCAGCGTCGGGGGGCCCAGCACAGATACGCAGTATTTT.

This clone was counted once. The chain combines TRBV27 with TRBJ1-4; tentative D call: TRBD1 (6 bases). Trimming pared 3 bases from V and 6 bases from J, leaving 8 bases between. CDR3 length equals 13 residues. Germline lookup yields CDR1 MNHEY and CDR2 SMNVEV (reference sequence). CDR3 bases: TGTGCCAGCAGTTTGGGGGCAGATGAAAAACTGTTTTTT. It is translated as CASSLGADEKLFF.

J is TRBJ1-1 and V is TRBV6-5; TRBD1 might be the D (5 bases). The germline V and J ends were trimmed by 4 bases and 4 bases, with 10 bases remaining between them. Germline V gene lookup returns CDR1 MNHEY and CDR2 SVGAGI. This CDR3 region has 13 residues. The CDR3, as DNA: TGTGCCAGCAGTTCAGGAACAGGCACTGAAGCTTTCTTT. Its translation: CASSSGTGTEAFF.

CDR3 in amino acids: CASSVVDRGLVRNEQFF. The CDR3 DNA follows: TGTGCCAGCAGCGTAGTGGACAGGGGGCTTGTGAGGAATGAGCAGTTCTTC. The V and J genes are TRBV9 and TRBJ2-1; 11 positions match TRBD1. This CDR3 is built from 17 residues. The germline V gene has CDR1 SGDLS and CDR2 YYNGEE. With 0 bases clipped from V and 7 bases from J, the junction kept 9 bases outside the gene matches.

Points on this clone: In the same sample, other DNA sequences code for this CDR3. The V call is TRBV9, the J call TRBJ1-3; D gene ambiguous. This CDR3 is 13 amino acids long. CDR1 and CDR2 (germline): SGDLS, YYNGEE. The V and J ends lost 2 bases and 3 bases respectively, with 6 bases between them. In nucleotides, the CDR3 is TGTGCCAGCAGCGTGTCCAGTGGAAACACCATATATTTT. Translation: CASSVSSGNTIYF.